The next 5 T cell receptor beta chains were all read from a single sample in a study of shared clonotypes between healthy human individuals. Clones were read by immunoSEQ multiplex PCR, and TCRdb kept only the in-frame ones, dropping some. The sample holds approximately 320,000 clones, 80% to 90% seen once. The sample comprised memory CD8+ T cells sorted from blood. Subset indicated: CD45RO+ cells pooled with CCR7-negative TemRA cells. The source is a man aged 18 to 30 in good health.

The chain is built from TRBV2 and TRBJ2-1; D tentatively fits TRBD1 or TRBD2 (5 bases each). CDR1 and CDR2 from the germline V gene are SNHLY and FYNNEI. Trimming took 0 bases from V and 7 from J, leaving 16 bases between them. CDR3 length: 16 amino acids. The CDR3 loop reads CASSEALRGVGNEQFF. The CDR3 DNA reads TGTGCCAGCAGTGAAGCGCTTAGAGGGGTGGGGAATGAGCAGTTCTTC.

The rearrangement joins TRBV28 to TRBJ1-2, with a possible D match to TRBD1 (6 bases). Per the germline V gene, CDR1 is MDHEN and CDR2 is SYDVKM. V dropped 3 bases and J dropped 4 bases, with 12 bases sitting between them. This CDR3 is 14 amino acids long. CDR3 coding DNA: TGTGCCAGCAGTTTCCGGGGGGCTCCCTATGGCTACACCTTC. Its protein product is CASSFRGAPYGYTF.

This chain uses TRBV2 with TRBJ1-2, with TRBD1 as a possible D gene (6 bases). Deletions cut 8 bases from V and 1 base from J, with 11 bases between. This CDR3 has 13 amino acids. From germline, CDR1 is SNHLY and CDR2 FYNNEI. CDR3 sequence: CASQGPFNYGYTF. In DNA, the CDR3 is TGTGCCAGCCAGGGGCCTTTTAACTATGGCTACACCTTC.

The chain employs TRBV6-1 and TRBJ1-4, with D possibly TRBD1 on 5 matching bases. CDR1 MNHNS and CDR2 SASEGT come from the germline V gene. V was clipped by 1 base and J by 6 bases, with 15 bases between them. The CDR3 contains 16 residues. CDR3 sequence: CASSEEGVGGYEKLFF. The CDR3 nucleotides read TGTGCCAGCAGTGAAGAAGGGGTCGGAGGCTATGAAAAACTGTTTTTT.

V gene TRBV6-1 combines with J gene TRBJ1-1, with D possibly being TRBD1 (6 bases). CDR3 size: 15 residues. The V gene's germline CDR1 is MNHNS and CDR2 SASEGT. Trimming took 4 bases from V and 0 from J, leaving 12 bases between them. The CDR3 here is CASSGGGGLNTEAFF. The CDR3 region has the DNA TGTGCCAGCAGTGGAGGAGGGGGACTGAACACTGAAGCTTTCTTT.